The source of this T cell receptor (beta chain) is a study of CD8 T cells in Susac syndrome. An input of about 0.5 to 1 ug of RNA was subjected to reverse transcription using random hexamers. TCRdb re-called the immunoSEQ multiplex PCR reads with MiXCR, one entry per CDR3 protein. The sample holds approximately 270,000 distinct CDR3 sequences, about 94% seen once. V gave up 3 bases and J gave up 0 bases, with 16 bases separating them. Germline CDR1 and CDR2: DFQATT and SNEGSKA (reference sequence). This CDR3 has 16 residues. The receptor comes from a human donor with multiple sclerosis. The gene calls are TRBV20-1 and TRBJ2-3, with D possibly being TRBD2 (5 bases). The source material was CD4+ T cells from PBMCs. The CDR3 sequence: CSARREGTLSTDTQYF. The DNA of the CDR3 is TGCAGTGCTAGGCGCGAGGGCACTTTGAGCACAGATACGCAGTATTTT.